This T cell receptor (beta chain) originates from a study of liver allograft versus peripheral blood T cells. In the study overall: Hepatic allograft T cell receptor repertoires were evaluated relative to those present in recipients' peripheral blood.

With 5 bases clipped from V and 4 bases from J, the junction kept 10 bases outside the gene matches. Germline V lookup: CDR1 MNHEY, CDR2 SMNVEV (reference sequence). This CDR3 spans 15 amino acids. By share, this clonotype counts as large. Its antigen is unknown. The study, taken as a whole, reports: Reports indicated that T cell receptor repertoires inside liver allografts differed from those in peripheral blood.

Each CDR3 protein gets one entry after TCRdb re-called the reads with MiXCR. The table includes about 1,400 distinct CDR3 sequences, about 14% detected once. The chain has TRBV27 and TRBJ1-1; 7 bases fit TRBD1. This TCR was sampled from a human patient who had a liver transplant. A subset of T cells may come from the graft donor. The CDR3, as DNA: TGTGCCAGCAGTCCTCGACAGGGATGGAGCACTGAAGCTTTCTTT. This encodes CASSPRQGWSTEAFF.